This is a list of T cell receptor beta chains from one sample in a study of blood T cell repertoires in COVID-19. Sequenced by immunoSEQ multiplex PCR; TCRdb stores in-frame clones only, minus some. Of 90,000 or so clones listed, about nine tenths are singletons. The sequencing input was peripheral blood. The receptors derive from a man aged 60-69 years with COVID-19, enrolled during active disease. Both conserved end residues are part of each CDR3. The D gene is left open where the match is weak. Clone size appears in some rows only: once, few, many, or a class for an expanded clone.

d_call clone_size j_call v_call cdr3_aa cdr3_nt
. . TRBJ2-7 TRBV5-6 CASSATTTYEQYF TGTGCCAGCAGCGCAACGACAACCTACGAGCAGTACTTC
TRBD2 . TRBJ2-1 TRBV6-2/TRBV6-3 CASSYEAGGGFNEQFF TGTGCCAGCAGTTATGAGGCGGGAGGCGGGTTCAATGAGCAGTTCTTC
. . TRBJ1-2 TRBV12-3/TRBV12-4 CASSPGVNYGYTF TGTGCCAGCAGCCCGGGAGTTAACTATGGCTACACCTTC
. few TRBJ2-3 TRBV24-1 CATSDPNTDTQYF TGTGCCACCAGTGATCCCAACACAGATACGCAGTATTTT
. . TRBJ2-1 TRBV4-2 CASSQDRRDNEQFF TGTGCCAGCAGCCAAGATCGACGGGACAATGAGCAGTTCTTC
. . TRBJ1-1 TRBV28 CASSLTGNTEAFF TGTGCCAGCAGTTTGACGGGGAACACTGAAGCTTTCTTT
TRBD1 . TRBJ2-3 TRBV19 CASKGAPDTQYF TGTGCCAGTAAGGGGGCCCCCGATACGCAGTATTTT
TRBD1 . TRBJ2-1 TRBV5-1 CASSPRGRGQGNEQFF TGCGCCAGCAGCCCACGTGGGAGGGGACAGGGCAATGAGCAGTTCTTC
. . TRBJ1-4 TRBV2 CASSLIQGWGNEKLFF TGTGCCAGCAGTTTAATACAGGGTTGGGGTAATGAAAAACTGTTTTTT
TRBD2 . TRBJ2-1 TRBV5-1 CASSLEPSGRYGSSYNEQFF TGCGCCAGCAGCTTGGAGCCTAGCGGGAGGTACGGGAGCTCCTACAATGAGCAGTTCTTC
TRBD1 few TRBJ2-1 TRBV5-1 CASSLLSPGGASGSEQFF TGCGCCAGCAGCTTGCTTAGTCCAGGGGGCGCTTCGGGAAGTGAGCAGTTCTTC
TRBD1 . TRBJ1-2 TRBV16 CASSPGTDHGYTF TGTGCCAGCAGCCCCGGGACAGATCATGGCTACACCTTC
TRBD2 . TRBJ2-7 TRBV29-1 CSVSTSGRAVYEQYF TGCAGCGTTTCGACTAGCGGGAGGGCCGTCTACGAGCAGTACTTC
. once TRBJ1-3 TRBV10-3 CAISNPGGRDSGNTIYF TGTGCCATCAGTAATCCGGGGGGGAGAGACTCTGGAAACACCATATATTTT
. . TRBJ2-7 TRBV7-8 CASSLVEGGAYEQYF TGTGCCAGCAGCTTAGTGGAAGGGGGAGCCTACGAGCAGTACTTC
TRBD2 . TRBJ2-5 TRBV5-4 CASSLVLAGVETQYF TGTGCCAGCAGCTTGGTTCTAGCGGGAGTTGAGACCCAGTACTTC
. . TRBJ1-5 TRBV2 CASSAMDRGQPQHF TGTGCCAGCAGCGCGATGGATCGCGGTCAGCCCCAGCATTTT
TRBD1 . TRBJ2-2 TRBV19 CASDQGATGELFF TGTGCCAGTGACCAGGGGGCGACCGGGGAGCTGTTTTTT
TRBD1 once TRBJ2-3 TRBV5-1 CASSPAGTGTDTQYF TGCGCCAGCAGCCCTGCCGGGACAGGCACAGATACGCAGTATTTT
. . TRBJ1-4 TRBV7-8 CASSLVLSEKLFF TGTGCCAGCAGCTTAGTTTTGAGTGAAAAACTGTTTTTT
TRBD1 . TRBJ1-1 TRBV5-1 CASSFRQGSTEAFF TGCGCCAGCAGCTTTAGACAGGGGAGCACTGAAGCTTTCTTT
. . TRBJ1-3 TRBV18 CASSPDLGLSGNTIYF TGTGCCAGCTCACCAGACTTGGGTCTCTCTGGAAACACCATATATTTT
. . TRBJ2-7 TRBV5-4 CASSSGYSGVTYEQYF TGTGCCAGCAGCTCTGGGTACTCAGGGGTAACCTACGAGCAGTACTTC
. . TRBJ1-1 TRBV7-3 CASSARGFNTEAFF TGTGCCAGCAGCGCCAGGGGATTCAACACTGAAGCTTTCTTT
. . TRBJ2-1 TRBV10-1 CASSRQADNEQFF TGCGCCAGCAGCCGACAGGCCGACAATGAGCAGTTCTTC
. . TRBJ1-2 TRBV12-3/TRBV12-4 CASSSGDYGYTF TGTGCCAGCAGTTCTGGAGACTATGGCTACACCTTC
. . TRBJ1-2 TRBV7-9 CASSPLSFVGYGYTF TGTGCCAGCAGCCCCCTTTCGTTCGTCGGCTATGGCTACACCTTC
. . TRBJ1-1 TRBV10-3 CAISDSSERAFF TGTGCCATCAGTGATTCTTCCGAGAGAGCTTTCTTT
. . TRBJ1-2 TRBV29-1 CSVGDDRFYGYTF TGCAGCGTGGGCGACGACAGGTTCTATGGCTACACCTTC
. . TRBJ1-5 TRBV27 CASSSFFGTTINQPQHF TGTGCCAGCAGTTCGTTCTTCGGGACAACGATCAATCAGCCCCAGCATTTT
. . TRBJ1-2 TRBV5-6 CASSIGQLNYGYTF TGTGCCAGCAGCATTGGACAGCTTAACTATGGCTACACCTTC
TRBD2 . TRBJ2-2 TRBV2 CASSERLAVAGELFF TGTGCCAGCAGTGAAAGACTAGCGGTCGCCGGGGAGCTGTTTTTT
. once TRBJ2-1 TRBV12-1 CASRLGVGRWLHNEQFF TGTGCCAGCAGACTTGGGGTGGGGAGGTGGTTACACAATGAGCAGTTCTTC
. once TRBJ2-7 TRBV3-1/TRBV3-2 CASSQVRVGEQYF TGTGCCAGCAGCCAAGTCAGGGTCGGCGAGCAGTACTTC
TRBD2 . TRBJ2-4 TRBV14 CASSHLGGLAKNIQYF TGTGCCAGCAGCCATCTGGGAGGGCTAGCCAAAAACATTCAGTACTTC
. . TRBJ1-5 TRBV10-3 CAISEGPLSRSNQPQHF TGTGCCATCAGTGAGGGTCCGTTGTCCCGGAGCAATCAGCCCCAGCATTTT
. . TRBJ2-7 TRBV11-3 CASSLDSTYEQYF TGTGCCAGCAGCTTAGACAGTACCTACGAGCAGTACTTC
TRBD2 . TRBJ2-1 TRBV19 CASSKGASGSYNEQFF TGTGCCAGTAGTAAGGGTGCTAGCGGCTCCTACAATGAGCAGTTCTTC
. . TRBJ2-6 TRBV5-8 CASSLGGTGANVLTF TGTGCCAGCAGCTTGGGGGGCACTGGGGCCAACGTCCTGACTTTC
TRBD1 . TRBJ1-1 TRBV5-1 CASSPRTGGDTEAFF TGCGCCAGCAGCCCAAGGACAGGCGGAGACACTGAAGCTTTCTTT
TRBD2 . TRBJ2-3 TRBV4-1 CASSQLLAGGLDTQYF TGCGCCAGCAGCCAACTACTAGCGGGAGGATTAGATACGCAGTATTTT